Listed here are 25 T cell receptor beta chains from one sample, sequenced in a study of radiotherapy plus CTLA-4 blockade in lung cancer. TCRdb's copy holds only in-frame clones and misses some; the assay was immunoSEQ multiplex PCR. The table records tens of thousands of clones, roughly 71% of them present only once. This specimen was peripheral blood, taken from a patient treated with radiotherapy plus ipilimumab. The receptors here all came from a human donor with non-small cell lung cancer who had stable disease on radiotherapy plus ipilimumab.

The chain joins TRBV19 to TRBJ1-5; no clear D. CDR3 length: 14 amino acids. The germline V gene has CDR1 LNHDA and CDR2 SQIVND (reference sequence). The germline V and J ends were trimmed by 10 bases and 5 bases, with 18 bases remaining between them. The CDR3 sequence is CATDDNPGYQPQHF. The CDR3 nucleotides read TGTGCCACCGACGACAACCCGGGATATCAGCCCCAGCATTTT.

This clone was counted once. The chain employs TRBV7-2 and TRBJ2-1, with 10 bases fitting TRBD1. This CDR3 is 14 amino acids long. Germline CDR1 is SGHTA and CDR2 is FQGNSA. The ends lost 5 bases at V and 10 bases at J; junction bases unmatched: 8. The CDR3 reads CASSTPGQGMEQFF. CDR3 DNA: TGTGCCAGCAGCACGCCGGGACAGGGGATGGAGCAGTTCTTC. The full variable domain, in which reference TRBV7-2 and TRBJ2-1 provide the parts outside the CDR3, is GAGVSQSPSNKVTEKGKDVELRCDPISGHTALYWYRQSLGQGLEFLIYFQGNSAPDKSGLPSDRFSAERTGGSVSTLTIQRTQQEDSAVYLCASSTPGQGMEQFFGPGTRLTVL.

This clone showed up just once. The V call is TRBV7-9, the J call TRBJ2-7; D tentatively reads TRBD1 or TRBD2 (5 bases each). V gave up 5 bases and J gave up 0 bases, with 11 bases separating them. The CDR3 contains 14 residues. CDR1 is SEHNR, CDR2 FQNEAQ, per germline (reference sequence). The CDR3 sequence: CASSGSGTSYEQYF. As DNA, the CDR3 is TGTGCCAGCAGCGGATCCGGGACCTCCTACGAGCAGTACTTC.

The CDR3 loop is CASSIGRAPNQPQHF. In DNA form, the CDR3 reads TGTGCCAGTAGTATTGGCAGGGCGCCCAATCAGCCCCAGCATTTT. This rearrangement joins TRBV19 to TRBJ1-5, with D maybe TRBD1 (5 bases). This CDR3 region has 15 residues. CDR1 and CDR2 (germline): LNHDA, SQIVND (reference sequence). V lost 3 bases to trimming and J lost 3 bases, with 12 bases between them.

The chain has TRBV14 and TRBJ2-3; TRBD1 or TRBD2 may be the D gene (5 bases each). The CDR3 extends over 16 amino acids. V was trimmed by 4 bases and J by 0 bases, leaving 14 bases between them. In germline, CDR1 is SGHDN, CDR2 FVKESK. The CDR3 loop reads CASSPYRGRSTDTQYF. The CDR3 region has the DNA TGTGCCAGCAGCCCTTATAGGGGACGAAGCACAGATACGCAGTATTTT. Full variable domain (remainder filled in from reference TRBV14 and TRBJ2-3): EAGVTQFPSHSVIEKGQTVTLRCDPISGHDNLYWYRRVMGKEIKFLLHFVKESKQDESGMPNNRFLAERTGGTYSTLKVQPAELEDSGVYFCASSPYRGRSTDTQYFGPGTRLTVL.

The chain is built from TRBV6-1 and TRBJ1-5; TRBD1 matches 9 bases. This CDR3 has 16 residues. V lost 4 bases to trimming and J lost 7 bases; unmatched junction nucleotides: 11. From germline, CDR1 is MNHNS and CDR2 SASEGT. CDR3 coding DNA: TGTGCCAGCAGTGCGTCCCGGGACAGGGTAGGACAGCCCCAGCATTTT. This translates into CASSASRDRVGQPQHF.

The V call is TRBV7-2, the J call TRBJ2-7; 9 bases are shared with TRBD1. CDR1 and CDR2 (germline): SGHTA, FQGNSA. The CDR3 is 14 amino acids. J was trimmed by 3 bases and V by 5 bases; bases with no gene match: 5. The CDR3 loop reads CASSPRTGVYEQYF. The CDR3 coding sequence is TGTGCCAGCAGCCCCCGGACAGGGGTCTACGAGCAGTACTTC.

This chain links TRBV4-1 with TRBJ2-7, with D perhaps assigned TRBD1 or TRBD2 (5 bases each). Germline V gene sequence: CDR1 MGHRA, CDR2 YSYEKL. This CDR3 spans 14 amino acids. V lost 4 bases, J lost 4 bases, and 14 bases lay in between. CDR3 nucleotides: TGCGCCAGCAGCCCCCTCGAGGGGTGGTACGAGCAGTACTTC. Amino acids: CASSPLEGWYEQYF.

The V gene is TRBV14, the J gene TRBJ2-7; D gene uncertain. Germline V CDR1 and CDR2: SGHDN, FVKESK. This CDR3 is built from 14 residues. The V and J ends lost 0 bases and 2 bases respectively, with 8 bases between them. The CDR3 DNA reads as TGTGCCAGCAGCCAAGAACGTGGCACCTACGAGCAGTACTTC. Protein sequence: CASSQERGTYEQYF. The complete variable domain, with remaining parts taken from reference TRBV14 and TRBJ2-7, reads EAGVTQFPSHSVIEKGQTVTLRCDPISGHDNLYWYRRVMGKEIKFLLHFVKESKQDESGMPNNRFLAERTGGTYSTLKVQPAELEDSGVYFCASSQERGTYEQYFGPGTRLTVT.

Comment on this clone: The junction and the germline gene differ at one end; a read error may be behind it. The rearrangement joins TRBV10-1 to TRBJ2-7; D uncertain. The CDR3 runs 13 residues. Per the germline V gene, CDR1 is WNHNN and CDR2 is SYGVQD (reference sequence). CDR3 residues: CASSESAIYEQYF. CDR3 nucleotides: TGCGCCAGCAGCGAGTCGGCTATCTACGAGCAGTACTTC.

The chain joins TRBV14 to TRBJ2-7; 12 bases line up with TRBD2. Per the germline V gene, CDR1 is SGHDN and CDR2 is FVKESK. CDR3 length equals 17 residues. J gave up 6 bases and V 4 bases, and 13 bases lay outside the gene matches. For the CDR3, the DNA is TGTGCCAGCAGCCTCTACCTACCGACTAGCGGGAGTTTCGAGCAGTACTTC. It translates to CASSLYLPTSGSFEQYF.

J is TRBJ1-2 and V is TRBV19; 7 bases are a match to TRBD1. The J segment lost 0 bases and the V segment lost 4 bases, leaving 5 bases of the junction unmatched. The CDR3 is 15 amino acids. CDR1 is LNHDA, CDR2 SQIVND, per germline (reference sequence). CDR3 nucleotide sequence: TGTGCCAGTAGTACACAGGGGTCAGCTAACTATGGCTACACCTTC. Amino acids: CASSTQGSANYGYTF.

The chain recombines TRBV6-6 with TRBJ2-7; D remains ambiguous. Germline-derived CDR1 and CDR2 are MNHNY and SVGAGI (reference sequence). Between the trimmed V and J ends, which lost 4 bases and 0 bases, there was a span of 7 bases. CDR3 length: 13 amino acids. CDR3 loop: CASSSSSSYEQYF. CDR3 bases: TGTGCCAGCAGTTCCTCTAGCTCCTACGAGCAGTACTTC.

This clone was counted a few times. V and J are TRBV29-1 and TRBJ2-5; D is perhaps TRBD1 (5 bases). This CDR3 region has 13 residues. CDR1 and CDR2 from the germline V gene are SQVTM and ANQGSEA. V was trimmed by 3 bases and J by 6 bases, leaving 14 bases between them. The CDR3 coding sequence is TGCAGCGTTGATAAGGGGTTCGGACAGACCCAGTACTTC. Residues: CSVDKGFGQTQYF.

The CDR3, as DNA: TGTGCCAGCAGCTTAGCTTCGACTAGCGTACATGAGCAGTTCTTC. Encoded protein: CASSLASTSVHEQFF. The chain couples TRBV7-2 to TRBJ2-1; 8 positions match TRBD2. J gave up 8 bases and V 0 bases, and 6 bases lay outside the gene matches. CDR3 length: 15 amino acids. Germline CDR1 and CDR2: SGHTA and FQGNSA.

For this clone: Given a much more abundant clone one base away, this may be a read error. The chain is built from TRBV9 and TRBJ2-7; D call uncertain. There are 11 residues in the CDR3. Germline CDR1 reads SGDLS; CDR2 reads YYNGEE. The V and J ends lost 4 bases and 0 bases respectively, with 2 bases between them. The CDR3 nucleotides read TGTGCCAGCAGCCACTCCTACGAGCAGTACTTC. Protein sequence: CASSHSYEQYF. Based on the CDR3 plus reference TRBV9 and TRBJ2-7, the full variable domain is DSGVTQTPKHLITATGQRVTLRCSPRSGDLSVYWYQQSLDQGLQFLIQYYNGEERAKGNILERFSAQQFPDLHSELNLSSLELGDSALYFCASSHSYEQYFGPGTRLTVT.

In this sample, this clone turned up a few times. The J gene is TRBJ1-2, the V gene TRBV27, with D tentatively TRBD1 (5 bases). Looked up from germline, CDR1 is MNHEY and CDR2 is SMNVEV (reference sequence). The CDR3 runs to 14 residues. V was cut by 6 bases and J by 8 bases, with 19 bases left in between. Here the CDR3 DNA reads TGTGCCAGCAGGTCAACCGGGACTCGAGCCGGCTACACCTTC. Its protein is CASRSTGTRAGYTF.

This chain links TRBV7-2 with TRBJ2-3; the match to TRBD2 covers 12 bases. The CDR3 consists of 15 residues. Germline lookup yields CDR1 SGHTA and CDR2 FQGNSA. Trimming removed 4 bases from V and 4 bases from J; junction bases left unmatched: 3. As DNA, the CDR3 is TGTGCCAGCAGCTCCCCTAGCGGGAGGGCAGATACGCAGTATTTT. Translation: CASSSPSGRADTQYF.

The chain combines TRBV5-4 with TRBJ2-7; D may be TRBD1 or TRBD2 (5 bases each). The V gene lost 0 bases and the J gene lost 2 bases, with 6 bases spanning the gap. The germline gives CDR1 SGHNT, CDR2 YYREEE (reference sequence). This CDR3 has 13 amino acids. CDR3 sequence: CASSLGGPYEQYF. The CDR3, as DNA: TGTGCCAGCAGCTTGGGGGGACCCTACGAGCAGTACTTC.

This CDR3 is CASKRTGVVDTQYF. Here the CDR3 DNA reads TGTGCCAGTAAACGGACAGGGGTTGTAGATACGCAGTATTTT. The rearrangement joins TRBV7-8 to TRBJ2-3; 9 bases are shared with TRBD1. V lost 9 bases to trimming and J lost 5 bases; unmatched junction nucleotides: 9. The CDR3 consists of 14 residues. From germline, CDR1 is SGHVS and CDR2 FQNEAQ.

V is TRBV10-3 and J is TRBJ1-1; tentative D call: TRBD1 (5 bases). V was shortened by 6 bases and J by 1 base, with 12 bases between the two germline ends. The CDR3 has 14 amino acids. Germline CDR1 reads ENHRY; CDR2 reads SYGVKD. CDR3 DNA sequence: TGTGCCATCAGGGCAAGGGGAGCGAACACTGAAGCTTTCTTT. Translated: CAIRARGANTEAFF.

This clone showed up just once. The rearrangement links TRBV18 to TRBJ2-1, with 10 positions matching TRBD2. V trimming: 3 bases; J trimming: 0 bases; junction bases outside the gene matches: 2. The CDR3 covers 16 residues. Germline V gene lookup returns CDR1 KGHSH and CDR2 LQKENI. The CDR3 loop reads CASSPSSGSSYNEQFF. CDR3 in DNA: TGTGCCAGCTCACCCTCTAGCGGGAGCTCCTACAATGAGCAGTTCTTC.

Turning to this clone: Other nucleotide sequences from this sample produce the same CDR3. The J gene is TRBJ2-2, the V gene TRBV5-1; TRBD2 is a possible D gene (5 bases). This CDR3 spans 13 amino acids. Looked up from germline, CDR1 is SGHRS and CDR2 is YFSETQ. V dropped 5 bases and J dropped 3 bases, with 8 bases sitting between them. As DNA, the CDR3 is TGCGCCAGCAGTGTCGGGGACACCGGGGAGCTGTTTTTT. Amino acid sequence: CASSVGDTGELFF.

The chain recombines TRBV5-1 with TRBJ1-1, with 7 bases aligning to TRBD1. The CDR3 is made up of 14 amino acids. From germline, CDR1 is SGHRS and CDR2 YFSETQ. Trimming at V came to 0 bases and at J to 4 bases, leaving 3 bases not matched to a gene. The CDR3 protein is CASSLEGARTEAFF. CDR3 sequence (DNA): TGCGCCAGCAGCTTGGAGGGGGCTCGCACTGAAGCTTTCTTT.

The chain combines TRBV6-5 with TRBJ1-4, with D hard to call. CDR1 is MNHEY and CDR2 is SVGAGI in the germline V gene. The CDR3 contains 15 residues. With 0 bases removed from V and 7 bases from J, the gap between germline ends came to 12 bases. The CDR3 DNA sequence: TGTGCCAGCAGTTACTCGTTAAGCGTCGGTGAAAAACTGTTTTTT. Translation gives CASSYSLSVGEKLFF.